Following are 29 T cell receptor beta chains from one sample sequenced in a study of blood T cell repertoires in COVID-19. Clones were sequenced by immunoSEQ multiplex PCR, and TCRdb holds only the in-frame ones, with some missing. The data show 150,000 to 200,000 clones, with 85% seen just once and approximately 3% held by the top ten. Material for sequencing was peripheral blood. These receptors were collected from a human donor with acute or convalescent COVID-19. The donor label of this sample is uncertain.

This clone is a singleton in its sample. The V gene is TRBV5-4, the J gene TRBJ2-1, with TRBD2 matching over 9 bases. The germline V gene encodes CDR1 SGHNT and CDR2 YYREEE (reference sequence). The CDR3 is made up of 17 amino acids. The V gene end was trimmed by 2 bases and the J gene end by 7 bases; junction bases not matched to a gene: 13. In nucleotides, the CDR3 is TGTGCCAGCAGCTTAATCGTGGCTAGCGGGGCTGGAAATGAGCAGTTCTTC. This encodes CASSLIVASGAGNEQFF.

This rearrangement joins TRBV3-1 (or the pseudogene TRBV3-2) to TRBJ1-1; D possibly corresponds to TRBD1 (5 bases). Germline V gene data show CDR1 as LGHDT and CDR2 as YNNKEL (reference sequence). This CDR3 has 14 residues. V lost 0 bases and J lost 4, with 9 bases in between. The CDR3 sequence is CASSQDGGITEAFF. DNA for the CDR3: TGTGCCAGCAGCCAAGACGGGGGAATCACTGAAGCTTTCTTT.

By proportion, this clone is medium-sized (0.01 to 0.1%). This rearrangement joins TRBV4-2 to TRBJ1-2, with D unclear. The germline V and J ends were trimmed by 7 bases and 2 bases, with 11 bases remaining between them. This CDR3 comprises 13 residues. The germline gives CDR1 LGHNA, CDR2 YNFKEQ. Here the CDR3 reads CASTSTGNYGYTF. The CDR3 coding sequence is TGTGCCAGCACCTCGACGGGGAACTATGGCTACACCTTC.

This chain uses TRBV5-5 with TRBJ1-1, with D possibly matching TRBD1 (6 bases). V was clipped by 5 bases and J by 1 base, with 12 bases between them. CDR1 and CDR2 (germline): SGHKS, YYEKEE (reference sequence). This CDR3 is 14 amino acids long. The CDR3, as DNA: TGTGCCAGCAGTCGACAGGCGAGGAACACTGAAGCTTTCTTT. It specifies CASSRQARNTEAFF.

This chain uses TRBV19 with TRBJ1-1; a weak D match, TRBD1 (6 bases). CDR1 is LNHDA and CDR2 is SQIVND in the germline V gene (reference sequence). The CDR3 runs 16 residues. Trimming removed 1 base at V and 4 bases at J, with 16 bases between. The CDR3 sequence is CASSIGAGGASTEAFF. In DNA, the CDR3 is TGTGCCAGTAGTATAGGCGCTGGGGGGGCCTCCACTGAAGCTTTCTTT.

This CDR3 is CASSSPGQGNSPLHF. The CDR3 nucleotides are TGTGCCAGCAGCTCCCCGGGACAGGGTAATTCACCCCTCCACTTT. V gene TRBV7-9 combines with J gene TRBJ1-6, with 9 bases that match TRBD1. The CDR3 is 15 residues long. V was pared by 4 bases and J by 6 bases, with 4 bases of the junction left unmatched. CDR1 and CDR2 (germline): SEHNR, FQNEAQ (reference sequence).

This clone occurred a few times. The chain is built from TRBV27 and TRBJ1-3; TRBD1 matches 7 bases. The V gene's germline CDR1 is MNHEY and CDR2 SMNVEV (reference sequence). The CDR3 is 15 residues long. Losses at the gene ends were 6 bases for V and 0 bases for J; bases not matched to a gene: 5. The CDR3, as DNA: TGTGCCAGCAGACCAGGGACAGCCTCTGGAAACACCATATATTTT. It specifies CASRPGTASGNTIYF.

This CDR3 reads CASSPNRGERANTIYF. The CDR3 bases are TGTGCCAGCTCACCGAACAGGGGCGAAAGAGCTAACACCATATATTTT. V is TRBV18 and J is TRBJ1-3; 7 bases are a match to TRBD1. Per germline, CDR1 KGHSH and CDR2 LQKENI. Losses at the gene ends were 3 bases for V and 7 bases for J; bases not matched to a gene: 12. There are 16 residues in the CDR3. The full variable domain, in which reference TRBV18 and TRBJ1-3 provide the parts outside the CDR3, is NAGVMQNPRHLVRRRGQEARLRCSPMKGHSHVYWYRQLPEEGLKFMVYLQKENIIDESGMPKERFSAEFPKEGPSILRIQQVVRGDSAAYFCASSPNRGERANTIYFGEGSWLTVV.

The V and J genes are TRBV15 and TRBJ2-7, with D possibly matching TRBD2 (6 bases). The CDR3 totals 17 residues. CDR1 and CDR2 from the germline V gene are LNHNV and YYDKDF (reference sequence). Deletions cut 1 base from V and 3 bases from J, with 19 bases between. The CDR3 DNA sequence: TGTGCCACCAGCAGAGCGCGGCTAGGCGGGGCCAACTACGAGCAGTACTTC. Protein sequence: CATSRARLGGANYEQYF.

Turning to this clone: At the DNA level, this CDR3 is encoded by other sequences in the same sample as well. The J gene is TRBJ1-1, the V gene TRBV18, with D possibly matching TRBD1 (5 bases). The CDR3 covers 14 residues. V gave up 3 bases and J gave up 1 base, with 9 bases separating them. Germline values: CDR1 KGHSH, CDR2 LQKENI. The CDR3: CASSPVTGNTEAFF. Written as DNA, the CDR3 is TGTGCCAGCTCACCTGTTACAGGGAACACTGAAGCTTTCTTT.

This clone was observed a handful of times. The V and J genes are TRBV4-3 and TRBJ1-4, with TRBD1 matching over 7 bases. The V segment lost 2 bases and the J segment 7 bases; nucleotides outside the gene matches: 7. Germline assignment: CDR1 LGHNA and CDR2 YSLEER. The CDR3 runs 15 residues. The chain's CDR3 is CASSQRSGGPEKLFF. The CDR3 coding sequence is TGCGCCAGCAGCCAACGTTCAGGGGGACCTGAAAAACTGTTTTTT.

The chain has TRBV29-1 and TRBJ1-2; D might be TRBD1 (6 bases). Deletions cut 6 bases from V and 2 bases from J, with 13 bases between. CDR1 and CDR2 from the germline V gene are SQVTM and ANQGSEA. The CDR3 loop spans 13 amino acids. The CDR3 region is CSVTDSLNYGYTF. In nucleotides, the CDR3 is TGCAGCGTCACGGACAGCCTCAACTATGGCTACACCTTC.

This clone was counted between two and nine times. CDR3 bases: TGTGCCAGCAGATCCGGGGTTGCTAATGAAAAACTGTTTTTT. This codes for CASRSGVANEKLFF. V usage is TRBV27 and J usage is TRBJ1-4; D is uncertain. V dropped 6 bases and J dropped 3 bases, with 11 bases sitting between them. The CDR3 extends over 14 amino acids. CDR1 is MNHEY and CDR2 is SMNVEV in the germline V gene (reference sequence).

V gene TRBV7-9 combines with J gene TRBJ2-7, with 7 bases that match TRBD1. Unmatched junction bases numbered 12, after V lost 5 bases and J lost 5 bases. This CDR3 is 15 amino acids long. Germline loops: CDR1 SEHNR, CDR2 FQNEAQ (reference sequence). The CDR3 here is CASSIRTGLAHEQYF. Here the CDR3 DNA reads TGTGCCAGCAGCATTCGGACAGGCCTCGCCCACGAGCAGTACTTC.

The chain carries TRBV27 and TRBJ1-1; weak D call: TRBD1 (5 bases). Germline V gene data show CDR1 as MNHEY and CDR2 as SMNVEV (reference sequence). The CDR3 loop spans 20 amino acids. V was clipped by 2 bases and J by 4 bases, with 29 bases between them. The CDR3 bases are TGTGCCAGCAGTTTAATCGGAAGGGGTTCACGGGCATATGGCGGCACTGAAGCTTTCTTT. Protein product: CASSLIGRGSRAYGGTEAFF.

V gene TRBV19 combines with J gene TRBJ1-5; maybe TRBD1 (5 bases). With 5 bases removed from V and 5 bases from J, the gap between germline ends came to 16 bases. This CDR3 has 15 residues. The germline CDR1 and CDR2 sequences are LNHDA and SQIVND (reference sequence). The CDR3 protein is CASSSPPPGDQPQHF. Written as DNA, the CDR3 is TGTGCCAGTAGTTCACCTCCCCCGGGGGATCAGCCCCAGCATTTT.

The V and J genes are TRBV21-1 and TRBJ2-7; the tabulated D call, TRBD2, remains unverified against the DNA. TRBV21-1 is a known pseudogene. This CDR3 has 14 amino acids. The CDR3 reads CASSTRAGGYEQYF. The DNA for the CDR3 is TGTGCCAGCAGCACGAGGGCCGGGGGCTACGAGCAGTACTTC.

The chain is built from TRBV7-6 and TRBJ1-3; D is perhaps TRBD1 (6 bases). Germline V gene lookup returns CDR1 SGHVS and CDR2 FNYEAQ. The CDR3 is made up of 17 amino acids. The V end was cut by 0 bases, the J end by 2 bases, with 14 bases between. CDR3: CASSLALGGRAGNTIYF. The CDR3 DNA reads TGTGCCAGCAGCTTAGCTTTGGGGGGGCGAGCTGGAAACACCATATATTTT.

This chain connects TRBV28 to TRBJ2-1; 8 nucleotides align to TRBD2. The CDR3 runs 16 residues. V gave up 6 bases and J gave up 4 bases; unmatched junction bases: 11. The V gene's germline CDR1 is MDHEN and CDR2 SYDVKM. The CDR3 region has the DNA TGTGCCAGCAGCCTAACTGCGAGCGGGGGATACAATGAGCAGTTCTTC. It codes for CASSLTASGGYNEQFF.

The chain is built from TRBV6-4 and TRBJ2-6, with 7 bases matching TRBD1. The V segment lost 0 bases and the J segment 3 bases; nucleotides outside the gene matches: 14. The CDR3 loop spans 20 amino acids. Germline CDR1 is MRHNA and CDR2 is SNTAGT. The chain's CDR3 is CASSDSSTGWPLGGANVLTF. The CDR3 DNA follows: TGTGCCAGCAGTGACTCGTCGACAGGGTGGCCCCTAGGTGGGGCCAACGTCCTGACTTTC.

The chain has TRBV27 and TRBJ2-7; TRBD1 aligns across 7 bases. V dropped 5 bases and J dropped 1; count of bases not matched to a gene: 5. The CDR3 contains 14 residues. Germline loops: CDR1 MNHEY, CDR2 SMNVEV (reference sequence). The CDR3 DNA follows: TGTGCCAGCAGTACTAGACAGGGATCCTACGAGCAGTACTTC. Its protein is CASSTRQGSYEQYF.

Written as DNA, the CDR3 is TGTGCCAGCAGCTTCTCCACCGGGACAGGGCAGCCCCAGCATTTT. It is translated as CASSFSTGTGQPQHF. The J gene is TRBJ1-5, the V gene TRBV7-9; TRBD1 matches 9 bases. Germline CDR1 is SEHNR and CDR2 is FQNEAQ (reference sequence). Trimming took 3 bases from V and 7 from J; bases not matched to a gene: 7. The length of the CDR3 is 15 residues.

This rearrangement joins TRBV15 to TRBJ1-2; 9 bases are shared with TRBD1. Looked up from germline, CDR1 is LNHNV and CDR2 is YYDKDF (reference sequence). The V gene end was trimmed by 11 bases and the J gene end by 8 bases; junction bases not matched to a gene: 15. The CDR3 is 14 amino acids. The CDR3 sequence: CASRPGQGAHGYTF. The CDR3 DNA follows: TGTGCCTCGCGACCGGGACAGGGAGCTCACGGCTACACCTTC.

The CDR3 DNA reads as TGTGCCAGCAGCGCTAAAAGAGCCACAGGGTTGAACACTGAAGCTTTCTTT. Its translation is CASSAKRATGLNTEAFF. The chain is built from TRBV11-3 and TRBJ1-1; weak D call: TRBD1 (6 bases). This CDR3 has 17 amino acids. V lost 5 bases and J lost 0, with 19 bases in between. The V gene's germline CDR1 is SGHNT and CDR2 YENEEA. Full variable domain (missing parts from reference TRBV11-3 and TRBJ1-1): EAGVVQSPRYKIIEKKQPVAFWCNPISGHNTLYWYLQNLGQGPELLIRYENEEAVDDSQLPKDRFSAERLKGVDSTLKIQPAELGDSAVYLCASSAKRATGLNTEAFFGQGTRLTVV.

V gene TRBV15 combines with J gene TRBJ1-1; D not certain. V was trimmed by 0 bases and J by 2 bases, leaving 10 bases between them. Germline lookup yields CDR1 LNHNV and CDR2 YYDKDF (reference sequence). The CDR3 length is 15 residues. The CDR3 sequence is CATSRDYRGNTEAFF. The CDR3 region has the DNA TGTGCCACCAGCAGAGATTATAGAGGAAACACTGAAGCTTTCTTT.

Here the CDR3 DNA reads TGTGCCAGCAACGAAGACAGGGACACTGAAGCTTTCTTT. Its protein product is CASNEDRDTEAFF. This chain links TRBV2 with TRBJ1-1, with 7 bases aligning to TRBD1. Germline values: CDR1 SNHLY, CDR2 FYNNEI. CDR3 length: 13 residues. With V trimmed by 7 bases and J by 3 bases, 5 bases remained unmatched. The full variable domain, its missing parts supplied by reference TRBV2 and TRBJ1-1, is EPEVTQTPSHQVTQMGQEVILRCVPISNHLYFYWYRQILGQKVEFLVSFYNNEISEKSEIFDDQFSVERPDGSNFTLKIRSTKLEDSAMYFCASNEDRDTEAFFGQGTRLTVV.

This chain connects TRBV5-4 to TRBJ2-5; tentatively, D is TRBD2 (6 bases). The CDR3 extends over 16 amino acids. Germline assignment: CDR1 SGHNT and CDR2 YYREEE (reference sequence). Trimming took 0 bases from V and 0 from J, leaving 12 bases between them. CDR3: CASSLEAGTYQETQYF. The CDR3 DNA reads as TGTGCCAGCAGCTTGGAGGCGGGGACGTACCAAGAGACCCAGTACTTC.

The genes are TRBV6-2 or TRBV6-3 and TRBJ1-5; no reliable D call. Trimming left V 0 bases short and J 3 bases short, with 9 bases between. Germline V CDR1 and CDR2: MNHEY, SVGEGT. This CDR3 contains 15 residues. Written as DNA, the CDR3 is TGTGCCAGCAGTTACTCGAGCGGGATCAATCAGCCCCAGCATTTT. Protein product: CASSYSSGINQPQHF.

This clone was found a few times. The rearrangement uses TRBV5-4 and TRBJ1-1; no definite D call. The CDR3 has 13 amino acids. The germline CDR1 and CDR2 sequences are SGHNT and YYREEE (reference sequence). Trimming removed 0 bases from V and 1 base from J, with 4 bases in between. CDR3 bases: TGTGCCAGCAGCTTGGACAGGAACACTGAAGCTTTCTTT. Its translation is CASSLDRNTEAFF.